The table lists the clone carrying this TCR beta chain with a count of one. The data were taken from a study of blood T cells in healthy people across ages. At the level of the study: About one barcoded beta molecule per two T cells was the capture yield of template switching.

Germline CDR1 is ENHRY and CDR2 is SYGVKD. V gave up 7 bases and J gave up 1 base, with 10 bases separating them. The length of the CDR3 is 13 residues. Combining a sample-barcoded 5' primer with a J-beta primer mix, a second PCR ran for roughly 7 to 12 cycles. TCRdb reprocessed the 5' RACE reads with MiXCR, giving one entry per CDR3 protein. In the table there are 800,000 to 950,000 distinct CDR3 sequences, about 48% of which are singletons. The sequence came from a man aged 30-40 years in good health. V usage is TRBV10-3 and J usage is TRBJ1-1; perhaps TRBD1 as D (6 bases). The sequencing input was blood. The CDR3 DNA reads TGTGCCATCAAAAGGACAGAGAACACTGAAGCTTTCTTT. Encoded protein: CAIKRTENTEAFF.